Below, one TCR beta chain is given with its context. This record belongs to a study of blood T cell repertoires in COVID-19. TCRdb's copy holds only in-frame clones and misses some; the assay was immunoSEQ multiplex PCR. The sample lists about 71,000 clones, more than 70% occurring once. The junction had 8 bases not matched to a gene; V was cut back by 5 bases and J by 2 bases. This CDR3 comprises 15 residues. Germline CDR1 and CDR2: MDHEN and SYDVKM. The sequenced sample was peripheral blood. The chain joins TRBV28 to TRBJ1-2; 7 bases match TRBD1. This clonotype originated in a man of 80 years or more with acute or convalescent COVID-19. The DNA for the CDR3 is TGTGCCAGCAGTCCCGGGGACAGCAGAAACTATGGCTACACCTTC. This sequence encodes CASSPGDSRNYGYTF.